The rows below give T cell receptor beta chains drawn from one sample of a study of post-analysis software for immune sequencing data. From the PCR reads, TCRdb called clonotypes with MiXCR, one entry per CDR3 protein. This table holds 350,000 to 500,000 distinct CDR3 sequences, roughly 40% found once. Sequencing input: blood. The receptors stem from a girl aged 2-9 years with multiple sclerosis. CDR3s include the opening cysteine and the closing phenylalanine or tryptophan. The D gene is left open where the match is weak. A clone size is listed for some rows: how often the clone was seen (once, few, many), or a class if it is expanded.

TRBJ2-7 | . | . | TRBV6-6 | TGTGCCAGCAGTTACTCACAGGTGACCACCTACGAGCAGTACTTC | CASSYSQVTTYEQYF
TRBJ2-5 | many | . | TRBV7-3 | TGTGCCAGCAGCTGGACATACCAAGAGACCCAGTACTTC | CASSWTYQETQYF
TRBJ2-7 | few | TRBD2 | TRBV29-1 | TGCAGCGTGGGGGACTACTACGAGCAGTACTTC | CSVGDYYEQYF
TRBJ2-5 | . | . | TRBV20-1 | TGCAGTGCGCTGAACACAGCGGAGACCCAGTACTTC | CSALNTAETQYF
TRBJ1-5 | few | TRBD1 | TRBV9 | TGTGCCAGCAGCGAGGGGACAGATAGCAATCAGCCCCAGCATTTT | CASSEGTDSNQPQHF
TRBJ1-1 | . | TRBD1 | TRBV20-1 | TGCAGTGCTTGGGGACAGCTTCACGCTGAAGCTTTCTTT | CSAWGQLHAEAFF
TRBJ2-1 | few | TRBD2 | TRBV7-8 | TGTGCCAGCATCACCAGCGCCCCGACTAGCGGGAGGGATGAGCAGTTCTTC | CASITSAPTSGRDEQFF
TRBJ1-3 | . | . | TRBV7-9 | TGTGCCAGCAGCTTAAAGGGTATCTCTGGAAACACCATATATTTT | CASSLKGISGNTIYF
TRBJ2-2 | . | . | TRBV12-3/TRBV12-4 | TGTGCCAGCAGTCTACTAGGAGAATCCGGGGAGCTGTTTTTT | CASSLLGESGELFF
TRBJ1-6 | . | . | TRBV9 | TGTGCCAGCAGCTTGCACTATAATTCACCCCTCCACTTT | CASSLHYNSPLHF
TRBJ1-5 | . | . | TRBV20-1 | TGCAGTGCTAGAGATCGAGGGCTTATCAATCAGCCCCAGCATTTT | CSARDRGLINQPQHF
TRBJ2-1 | few | TRBD1 | TRBV19 | TGTGCCAGTAGTCGTCGGACAGGGAGCTCCTACAATGAGCAGTTCTTC | CASSRRTGSSYNEQFF
TRBJ2-3 | . | . | TRBV6-1 | TGTGCCAGCAGTGAAGTCGAAGGGGGAGTTTGGTCTTTGACGGATACGCAGTATTTT | CASSEVEGGVWSLTDTQYF
TRBJ2-1 | . | TRBD2 | TRBV9 | TGTGCCAGCAGCGTAGTGGACGGGGGGGCCTTTGAGCAGTTCTTC | CASSVVDGGAFEQFF
TRBJ2-5 | . | TRBD2 | TRBV20-1 | TGCAGTGCTAGTCCCGCGGGAGGGCCCCAAGAGACCCAGTACTTC | CSASPAGGPQETQYF
TRBJ2-7 | . | . | TRBV5-1 | TGCGCCGGCAGCTTAGCACAGGGGAGGACCTACGAGCAGTACTTC | CAGSLAQGRTYEQYF
TRBJ2-3 | few | TRBD2 | TRBV4-3 | TGCGCCAGCAGCCAACTAGCCGGGCGGGAGGGAACAGATACGCAGTATTTT | CASSQLAGREGTDTQYF
TRBJ1-2 | . | . | TRBV28 | TGTGCCAGCAGTCATCAACAGGGTTGCACCTTC | CASSHQQGCTF
TRBJ1-5 | once | . | TRBV7-2 | TGTGCCAGCAGCAGAGAGTGGGGGGCAAATCAGCCCCAGCATTTT | CASSREWGANQPQHF
TRBJ2-5 | few | TRBD2 | TRBV7-2 | TGTGCCAGCAGCCCTGGACTAGAACGAGAGACCCAGTACTTC | CASSPGLERETQYF
TRBJ2-1 | few | . | TRBV6-6 | TGTGCCAGCACCCCCACTAGCAGACCCTCCTACAATGAGCAGTTCTTC | CASTPTSRPSYNEQFF
TRBJ2-1 | few | TRBD1 | TRBV24-1 | TGTGCCACCAGTGATTCCGGGACAGGGGTCCACAATGAGCAGTTCTTC | CATSDSGTGVHNEQFF
TRBJ1-5 | few | . | TRBV12-3/TRBV12-4 | TGTGCCAGCAGTTTAGAGGGACTGGGCAATCAGCCCCAGCATTTT | CASSLEGLGNQPQHF
TRBJ2-4 | . | TRBD2 | TRBV6-5 | TGTGCCAGCAGTCGGACGGGGGGAGGGGTCAAAAACATTCAGTACTTC | CASSRTGGGVKNIQYF
TRBJ2-3 | . | . | TRBV4-2 | TGTGCCAGCAGCCAAGATGGGGCGGTGTACACAGATACGCAGTATTTT | CASSQDGAVYTDTQYF
TRBJ2-1 | few | TRBD2 | TRBV27 | TGTGCCAGCAGTCCCCAAGTAGCGGGAGCTGCCTACAATGAGCAGTTCTTC | CASSPQVAGAAYNEQFF
TRBJ2-1 | . | . | TRBV7-6 | TGTGCCAGCAGCTTAGCGGGGCCGATTGGTTACAATGAGCAGTTCTTC | CASSLAGPIGYNEQFF
TRBJ2-1 | . | . | TRBV25-1 | TGTGCCAGCAGCCTGATAACAGATGGTGAGCAGTTCTTC | CASSLITDGEQFF
TRBJ2-3 | . | . | TRBV19 | TGTGCCAGTAGGGCGGGGGATACGCAGTATTTT | CASRAGDTQYF
TRBJ1-1 | . | . | TRBV7-2 | TGTGCCAGCAGCTTATCTGTGACTTACACTGGGGCTTTCTTT | CASSLSVTYTGAFF
TRBJ2-5 | . | . | TRBV2 | TGTGCCAGCAGTGAAGGCGGGATAAGGCAAGAGACCCAGTACTTC | CASSEGGIRQETQYF
TRBJ2-1 | . | TRBD1 | TRBV7-2 | TGTGCCAGCAGCCCTCGGGACAGGTACCCCTACAATGAGCAGTTCTTC | CASSPRDRYPYNEQFF
TRBJ2-4 | . | TRBD2 | TRBV25-1 | TGTGCCAGCAGTGAATCGATTGGCGGGAGCGGAGCCAAAAACATTCAGTACTTC | CASSESIGGSGAKNIQYF
TRBJ2-7 | few | TRBD2 | TRBV10-3 | TGTGCCATCAGGGAAACTAGCGGGAGCTACGAGCAGTACTTC | CAIRETSGSYEQYF
TRBJ1-2 | . | . | TRBV12-3/TRBV12-4 | TGTGCCAGCAGGAATTACGGGGCAGGTGATGGCTACACCTTC | CASRNYGAGDGYTF
TRBJ2-1 | few | TRBD2 | TRBV29-1 | TGCAGCGTGGGGGGGGGACCAATATTAGGATACAATGAGCAGTTCTTC | CSVGGGPILGYNEQFF
TRBJ2-1 | . | . | TRBV5-1 | TGCGCCAGCAGCTTCGGGCTATTTTACGAGCAGTTCTTC | CASSFGLFYEQFF
TRBJ2-7 | few | TRBD2 | TRBV6-5 | TGTGCCAGCAGCCCCCTTAGGGGAGGGTCCTACGAGCAGTACTTC | CASSPLRGGSYEQYF
TRBJ1-5 | . | . | TRBV4-2 | TGTGCCAGCAGCCAAGATTCCATATCTCATAGCAATCAGCCCCAGCATTTT | CASSQDSISHSNQPQHF
TRBJ2-1 | . | TRBD2 | TRBV7-9 | TGTGCCAGCAGCGCCTATAGGACCTCCCGGGTGACTAGCGGGAGCAATGAGCAGTTCTTC | CASSAYRTSRVTSGSNEQFF
TRBJ2-1 | . | . | TRBV5-1 | TGCGCCAGCAGCTTGGGCGGGCCATCCTACAATGAGCAGTTCTTC | CASSLGGPSYNEQFF
TRBJ2-7 | . | . | TRBV14 | TGTGCCAGCAGCCAAGTGGGCGAGCAGTACTTC | CASSQVGEQYF
TRBJ1-4 | . | . | TRBV2 | TGTGCCAGCAGTGGTATTTTAGGAACTAATGAAAAACTGTTTTTT | CASSGILGTNEKLFF
TRBJ2-5 | few | . | TRBV29-1 | TGCAGCGTTCTTTGGGGAGAAGAGACCCAGTACTTC | CSVLWGEETQYF
TRBJ2-1 | . | TRBD1 | TRBV20-1 | TGCAGTGCTGCCACGGACAGGGGAGCGAGCTCCTACAATGAGCAGTTCTTC | CSAATDRGASSYNEQFF
TRBJ2-3 | few | . | TRBV10-3 | TGTGCCATCAGTGAGGGGGGAGATACGCAGTATTTT | CAISEGGDTQYF
TRBJ2-3 | few | . | TRBV20-1 | TGCAGTGCTAGAGCGCTAGGTTATTTCACAGATACGCAGTATTTT | CSARALGYFTDTQYF
TRBJ1-2 | . | TRBD1 | TRBV29-1 | TGCAGCGACGAGCAGACAGGGGGAGGCTACACCTTC | CSDEQTGGGYTF
TRBJ2-5 | . | . | TRBV4-1 | TGCGCCAGCAGCCTCGACAGGAGGGGGTATTTAGAGACCCAGTACTTC | CASSLDRRGYLETQYF
TRBJ2-1 | . | TRBD2 | TRBV24-1 | TGTGCCACCAGTGGAGGTAGGCTAGCGGGAGGTAACAATGAGCAGTTCTTC | CATSGGRLAGGNNEQFF
TRBJ1-2 | . | . | TRBV29-1 | TGCAACGCCCGGGAGGGCTTCTATGGCTACACCTTC | CNAREGFYGYTF